This TCR beta chain was recovered during a study of blood T cells in healthy people across ages. Healthy Russian Caucasian donors spanned ages about 6 to 95 years. The germline CDR1 and CDR2 sequences are SNHLY and FYNNEI. The CDR3 is 14 residues long. Trimming shortened V by 7 bases and J by 5 bases, and 18 bases separated the two germline ends. Using a J-beta primer mix together with a sample-barcoded 5' primer, a second PCR was run for roughly 7 to 12 cycles. From the 5' RACE reads, TCRdb called clonotypes with MiXCR, one entry per CDR3 protein. The sample has about 540,000 distinct CDR3 sequences, less than 25% seen once. This clonotype was found a few times. The same data also contributed to another study, on T cells of mothers and their children.

Sequencing used blood. This TCR was sampled from a boy aged 5-17 years in good health. The V call is TRBV2, the J call TRBJ2-7, with a weak D call TRBD1 (6 bases). This chain's CDR3 is CASKGADPGDEQYF. The CDR3, as DNA: TGTGCCAGCAAAGGAGCGGATCCAGGGGACGAGCAGTACTTC.